The sequence of this T cell receptor (beta chain) was determined in a study of PD-1 blockade in classical Hodgkin lymphoma. From germline, CDR1 is ENHRY and CDR2 SYGVKD. This CDR3 is 14 amino acids long. V lost 4 bases, J lost 6 bases, and 15 bases lay in between. Clones were read by immunoSEQ multiplex PCR, and TCRdb kept only the in-frame ones, dropping some. Of about 9,500 clones listed, 80% to 90% are singletons. Time point described: newly diagnosed, previously untreated cHL patient sample. Thawed PBMCs underwent magnetic negative selection to obtain purified CD8+ T cells. The study compared against PBMCs from newly diagnosed, untreated classical Hodgkin lymphoma.

Sequencing input: CD8+ T cells from blood. This receptor was taken from a human donor with classical Hodgkin lymphoma. This sequence joins TRBV10-3 and TRBJ1-2, with a weak D call TRBD1 (5 bases). CDR3 protein: CAISVSGGEDGYTF. The CDR3, as DNA: TGTGCCATCAGTGTATCGGGGGGAGAAGATGGCTACACCTTC.